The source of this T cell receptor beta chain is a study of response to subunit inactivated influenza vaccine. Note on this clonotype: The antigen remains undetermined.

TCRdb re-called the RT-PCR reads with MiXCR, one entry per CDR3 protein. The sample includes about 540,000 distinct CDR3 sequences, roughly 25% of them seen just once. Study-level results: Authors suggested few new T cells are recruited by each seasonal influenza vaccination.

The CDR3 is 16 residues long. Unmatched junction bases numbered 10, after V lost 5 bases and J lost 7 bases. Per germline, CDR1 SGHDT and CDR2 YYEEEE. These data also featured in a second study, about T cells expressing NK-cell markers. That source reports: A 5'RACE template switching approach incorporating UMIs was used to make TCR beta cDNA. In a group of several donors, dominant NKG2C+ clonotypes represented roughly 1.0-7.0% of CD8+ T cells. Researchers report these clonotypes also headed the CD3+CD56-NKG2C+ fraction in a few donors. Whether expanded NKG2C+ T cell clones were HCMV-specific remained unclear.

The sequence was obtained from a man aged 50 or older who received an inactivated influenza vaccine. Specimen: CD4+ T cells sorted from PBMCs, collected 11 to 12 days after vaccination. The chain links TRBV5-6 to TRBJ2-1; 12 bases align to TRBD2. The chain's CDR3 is CASSSRTSGIWNEQFF. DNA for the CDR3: TGTGCCAGCAGTTCAAGGACTAGCGGGATTTGGAATGAGCAGTTCTTC.